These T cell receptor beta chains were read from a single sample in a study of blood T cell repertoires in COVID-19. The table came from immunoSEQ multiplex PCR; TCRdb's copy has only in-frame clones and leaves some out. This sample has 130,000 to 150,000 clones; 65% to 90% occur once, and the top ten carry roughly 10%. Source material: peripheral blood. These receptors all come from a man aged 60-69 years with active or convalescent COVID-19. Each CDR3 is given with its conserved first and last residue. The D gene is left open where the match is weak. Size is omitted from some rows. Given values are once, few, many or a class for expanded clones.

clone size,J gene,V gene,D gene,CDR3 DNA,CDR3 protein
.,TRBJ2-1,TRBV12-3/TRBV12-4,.,TGTGCCAGCAGCGGGTACAATGAGCAGTTCTTC,CASSGYNEQFF
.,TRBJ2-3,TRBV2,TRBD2,TGTGCCAGCAGTGAAGGTGGGCTAGCGGAGATTGAAGATACGCAGTATTTT,CASSEGGLAEIEDTQYF
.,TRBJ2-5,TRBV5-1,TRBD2,TGCGCCAGCAGCTTGGCTAGCGGGAGGGCCAACGGAGAGACCCAGTACTTC,CASSLASGRANGETQYF
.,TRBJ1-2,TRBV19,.,TGTGCCAGTAATATTGGCGGGTCGAACTATGGCTACACCTTC,CASNIGGSNYGYTF
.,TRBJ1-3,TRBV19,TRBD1,TGTGCCAGTAGTCCCGGACAGGGTTCGAAGGGAAACACCATATATTTT,CASSPGQGSKGNTIYF
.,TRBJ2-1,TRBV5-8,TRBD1,TGTGCCAGCAGCTTCTGGAAAGGGGGCATCCCCAATGAGCAGTTCTTC,CASSFWKGGIPNEQFF
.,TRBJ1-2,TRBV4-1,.,TGCGCCAGCAGCCAAGATGGGGCGGGGGCGAGTGGCTACACCTTC,CASSQDGAGASGYTF
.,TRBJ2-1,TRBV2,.,TGTGCCAGCAGTCCGCCCCTCTTCCAGGGCCCAACGAACAATGAGCAGTTCTTC,CASSPPLFQGPTNNEQFF
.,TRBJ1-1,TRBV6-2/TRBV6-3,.,TGTGCCAGCAGTTACTCGCCGCAGGGGACTGAAGCTTTCTTT,CASSYSPQGTEAFF
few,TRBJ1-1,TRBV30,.,TGTGCCTGGAGTGTTCTTTCAGGGGACACTGAAGCTTTCTTT,CAWSVLSGDTEAFF